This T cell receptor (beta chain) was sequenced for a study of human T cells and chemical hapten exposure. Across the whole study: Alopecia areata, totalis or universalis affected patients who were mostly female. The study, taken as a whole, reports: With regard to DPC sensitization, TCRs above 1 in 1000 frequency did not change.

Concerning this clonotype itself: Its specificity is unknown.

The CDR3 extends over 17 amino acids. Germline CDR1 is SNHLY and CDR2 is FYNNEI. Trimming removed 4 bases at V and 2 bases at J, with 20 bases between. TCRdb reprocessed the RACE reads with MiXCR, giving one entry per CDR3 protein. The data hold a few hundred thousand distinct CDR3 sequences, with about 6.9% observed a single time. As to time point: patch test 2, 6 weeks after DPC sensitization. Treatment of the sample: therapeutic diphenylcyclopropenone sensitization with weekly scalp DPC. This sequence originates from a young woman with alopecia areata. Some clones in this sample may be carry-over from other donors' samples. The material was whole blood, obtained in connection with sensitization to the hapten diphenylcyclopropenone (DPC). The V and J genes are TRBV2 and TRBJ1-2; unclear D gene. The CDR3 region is CASSVGLSVRRNYGYTF. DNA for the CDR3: TGTGCCAGCAGTGTAGGCCTATCGGTTCGGAGAAACTATGGCTACACCTTC.